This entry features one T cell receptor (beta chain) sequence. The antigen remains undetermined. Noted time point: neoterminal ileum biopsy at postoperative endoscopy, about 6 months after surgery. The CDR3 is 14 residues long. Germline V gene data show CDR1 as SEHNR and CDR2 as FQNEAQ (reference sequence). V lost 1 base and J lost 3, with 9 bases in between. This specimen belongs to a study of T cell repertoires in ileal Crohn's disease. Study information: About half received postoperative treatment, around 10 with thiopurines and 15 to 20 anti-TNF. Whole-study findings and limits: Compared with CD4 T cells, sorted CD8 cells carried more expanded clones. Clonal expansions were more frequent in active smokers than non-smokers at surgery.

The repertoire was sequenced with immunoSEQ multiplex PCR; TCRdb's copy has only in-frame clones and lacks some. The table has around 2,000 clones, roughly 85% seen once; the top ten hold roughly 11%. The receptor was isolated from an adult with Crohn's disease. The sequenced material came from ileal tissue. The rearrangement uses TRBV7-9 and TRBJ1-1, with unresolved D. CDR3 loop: CASSLGVMHTEAFF. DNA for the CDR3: TGTGCCAGCAGCTTAGGGGTTATGCACACTGAAGCTTTCTTT.